This TCR beta chain was obtained from a study of blood T cell repertoires in COVID-19. Across the whole study: Nucleic acid was either cDNA or gDNA, and it came from T cells, B-cell-depleted T cells, or PBMCs.

Method: immunoSEQ multiplex PCR; TCRdb's copy keeps in-frame clones and lacks some. The data show roughly 200,000 clones, about 83% seen once. CDR3 length equals 15 residues. V was pared by 6 bases and J by 3 bases, with 14 bases between. Per germline, CDR1 MDHEN and CDR2 SYDVKM. The receptor was derived from a man between 35 and 55 years old with acute COVID-19. This chain links TRBV28 with TRBJ1-4; TRBD1 might be the D (6 bases). What was sequenced was PBMCs or T cells enriched from blood (not recorded which). The CDR3 protein is CASRTPQGSNEKLFF. For the CDR3, the DNA is TGTGCCAGCAGGACACCCCAGGGGTCTAATGAAAAACTGTTTTTT. Variable domain in full (rest from reference TRBV28 and TRBJ1-4): DVKVTQSSRYLVKRTGEKVFLECVQDMDHENMFWYRQDPGLGLRLIYFSYDVKMKEKGDIPEGYSVSREKKERFSLILESASTNQTSMYLCASRTPQGSNEKLFFGSGTQLSVL.